These 18 T cell receptor beta chains were sequenced from one sample in a study of vaccination and CD4 T cells after COVID-19. At the Johns Hopkins FTIC core, DNA taken from cultured CD4+ T cells was sequenced by way of the Oncomine TCR Beta short-read assay. Each CDR3 protein gets one entry after TCRdb re-called the PCR reads with MiXCR. The data contain 8,500 to 10,000 distinct CDR3 sequences, 50% to 65% of them seen just once; the ten biggest clones take up 7.5% to 8%. The treatment here: roughly ten-day PBMC culture with coronavirus spike peptide pools or control peptides (ViraFEST assay). For these receptors, no antigen is known. The sequenced sample was CD4+ T cells from blood, cultured in vitro. Receptors were obtained from a human donor who had recovered from COVID-19.

The chain is built from TRBV29-1 and TRBJ1-5; D may be TRBD1 (6 bases). With 6 bases removed from V and 3 bases from J, the gap between germline ends came to 18 bases. Germline CDR1 is SQVTM and CDR2 is ANQGSEA. CDR3 length: 15 residues. CDR3 region: CSVKLGGANNQPQHF. The CDR3 DNA reads as TGCAGCGTCAAGCTTGGGGGGGCGAACAATCAGCCCCAGCATTTT.

This rearrangement joins TRBV20-1 to TRBJ2-6; possibly TRBD2 for D (6 bases). The germline gives CDR1 DFQATT, CDR2 SNEGSKA (reference sequence). The CDR3 has 15 residues. The germline V and J ends were trimmed by 6 bases and 0 bases, with 12 bases remaining between them. The CDR3 here is CSATRGSSGANVLTF. In DNA form, the CDR3 reads TGCAGTGCCACTCGGGGGAGCTCTGGGGCCAACGTCCTGACTTTC.

A single count supports this clonotype. The chain is built from TRBV6-5 and TRBJ1-2; D might be TRBD1 (5 bases). The length of the CDR3 is 14 residues. V lost 4 bases and J 6 bases, leaving 15 bases between the germline ends. Germline V gives CDR1 MNHEY, CDR2 SVGAGI. The CDR3 nucleotides read TGTGCCAGCAGTTCCTCGGGGACTGCTGATGGCTACACCTTC. Residues: CASSSSGTADGYTF.

V is TRBV12-3 or TRBV12-4 and J is TRBJ2-1; 15 bases are shared with TRBD2. J was trimmed by 7 bases and V by 4 bases; bases with no gene match: 2. This CDR3 spans 15 amino acids. Written as DNA, the CDR3 is TGTGCCAGCAGTTGGACTAGCGGGGGGGCGAATGAGCAGTTCTTC. Translated, it gives CASSWTSGGANEQFF.

The chain combines TRBV5-3 with TRBJ1-3; TRBD1 is a possible D gene (5 bases). TRBV5-3 is annotated as an ORF whose role is uncertain. The CDR3 has 14 amino acids. Trimming left V 8 bases short and J 3 bases short, with 15 bases between. The CDR3 nucleotides are TGTGCCAGCAGCCCCGGGACGGTTGGAAACACCATATATTTT. This encodes CASSPGTVGNTIYF.

This sequence joins TRBV7-2 and TRBJ1-1; D ambiguous. This CDR3 has 15 residues. Deletions cut 0 bases from V and 3 bases from J, with 11 bases between. Germline CDR1 and CDR2: SGHTA and FQGNSA. The CDR3 is CASSLAARYDTEAFF. CDR3 nucleotide sequence: TGTGCCAGCAGCTTAGCGGCCCGGTACGACACTGAAGCTTTCTTT.

The sample holds a few counts of this clonotype. The chain combines TRBV20-1 with TRBJ1-6; 10 bases fit TRBD1. Germline CDR1 reads DFQATT; CDR2 reads SNEGSKA (reference sequence). The CDR3 spans 16 residues. The J segment lost 6 bases and the V segment lost 2 bases, leaving 7 bases of the junction unmatched. CDR3 nucleotides: TGCAGTGCTAGAATGACAGGGGGCGCGATTAATTCACCCCTCCACTTT. It translates to CSARMTGGAINSPLHF.

The chain has TRBV20-1 and TRBJ2-3; D perhaps matches TRBD1 (6 bases). The ends were cut back, 6 bases at V and 3 bases at J, with 7 bases in the middle. CDR3 size: 11 residues. Per germline, CDR1 DFQATT and CDR2 SNEGSKA (reference sequence). CDR3 DNA sequence: TGCAGTGCCACAGGGACAGATACGCAGTATTTT. Amino acid sequence: CSATGTDTQYF.

V gene TRBV6-1 combines with J gene TRBJ1-1; perhaps TRBD1 as D (5 bases). CDR1 and CDR2 (germline): MNHNS, SASEGT. Trimming left V 3 bases short and J 6 bases short, with 8 bases between. The CDR3 is 12 amino acids. The CDR3 reads CASSERGPEAFF. The CDR3 DNA is TGTGCCAGCAGTGAGCGGGGACCTGAAGCTTTCTTT.

The rearrangement joins TRBV27 to TRBJ2-6; D may be TRBD1 (6 bases). V dropped 6 bases and J dropped 1 base, with 13 bases sitting between them. CDR3 length: 16 residues. Germline V gene lookup returns CDR1 MNHEY and CDR2 SMNVEV (reference sequence). In DNA, the CDR3 is TGTGCCAGCAGACAGGGAACGAGGTCTGGGGCCAACGTCCTGACTTTC. As protein: CASRQGTRSGANVLTF.

This chain uses TRBV6-1 with TRBJ1-2; 10 nucleotides agree with TRBD1. The CDR3 sequence is 14 residues long. CDR1 and CDR2 from the germline V gene are MNHNS and SASEGT. V shed 5 bases, J shed 7 bases, and the junction held 7 bases outside the gene matches. The CDR3 protein is CASSKTGGVRGYTF. For the CDR3, the DNA is TGTGCCAGCAGTAAGACAGGGGGCGTACGTGGCTACACCTTC.

V and J are TRBV7-6 and TRBJ2-7; D possibly corresponds to TRBD1 (5 bases). The V gene's germline CDR1 is SGHVS and CDR2 FNYEAQ. Trimming took 5 bases from V and 0 from J, leaving 14 bases between them. The CDR3 totals 15 residues. As DNA, the CDR3 is TGTGCCAGCAGCCAGGACACAAAGTACTCCTACGAGCAGTACTTC. It yields the protein CASSQDTKYSYEQYF.

The rearrangement uses TRBV30 and TRBJ2-1; D is uncertain. The germline V gene encodes CDR1 GTSNPN and CDR2 SVGIG (reference sequence). The CDR3 contains 15 residues. V lost 0 bases, J lost 8 bases, and 17 bases lay in between. CDR3 sequence: CAWSVGSIFADEQFF. For the CDR3, the DNA is TGTGCCTGGAGTGTAGGGTCCATATTTGCCGATGAGCAGTTCTTC.

The chain recombines TRBV11-2 with TRBJ2-5; D assignment may be TRBD1 or TRBD2 (5 bases each). The CDR3 totals 15 residues. V lost 1 base to trimming and J lost 5 bases, with 14 bases between them. Germline CDR1 reads SGHAT; CDR2 reads FQNNGV. The CDR3 sequence is CASSLAGRLWETQYF. CDR3 nucleotide sequence: TGTGCCAGCAGCTTAGCGGGACGCCTATGGGAGACCCAGTACTTC.

This clonotype was counted a single time. The rearrangement uses TRBV20-1 and TRBJ1-6; 7 bases fit TRBD1. V lost 0 bases and J lost 14; bases outside the gene matches: 7. CDR3 length equals 13 residues. CDR1 and CDR2 from the germline V gene are DFQATT and SNEGSKA (reference sequence). The CDR3 region is CSARDKDRSTLHF. In DNA form, the CDR3 reads TGCAGTGCTAGAGACAAGGACAGGAGCACCCTCCACTTT.

The chain is built from TRBV18 and TRBJ1-2; no definite D call. V dropped 3 bases and J dropped 3 bases, with 2 bases sitting between them. Germline V gives CDR1 KGHSH, CDR2 LQKENI. The CDR3 sequence is 11 residues long. Written as DNA, the CDR3 is TGTGCCAGCTCACCCGACTATGGCTACACCTTC. Protein sequence: CASSPDYGYTF.

The V and J genes are TRBV29-1 and TRBJ1-6; 7 bases match TRBD1. This CDR3 comprises 13 residues. Per germline, CDR1 SQVTM and CDR2 ANQGSEA. After removal of 5 bases from V and 19 bases from J, the junction contained 17 bases not matched to a gene. The CDR3 DNA sequence: TGCAGCGTTAAATTGACCGGGACAGACCTTTTTCACTTT. It encodes CSVKLTGTDLFHF.

The chain couples TRBV6-1 to TRBJ1-2; weak D call: TRBD1 (5 bases). CDR3 size: 13 residues. Germline V gives CDR1 MNHNS, CDR2 SASEGT. V dropped 4 bases and J dropped 4 bases, with 10 bases sitting between them. The CDR3 loop is CASSGGESYGYTF. The CDR3 DNA sequence: TGTGCCAGCAGTGGGGGGGAAAGCTATGGCTACACCTTC.